These T cell receptor beta chains were read from a single sample in a study of T cell responses to AZD1222 COVID-19 vaccine. Generated by immunoSEQ multiplex PCR, the TCRdb table keeps only in-frame clones and is missing some. The repertoire holds 90,000 to 100,000 clones, with about 90% as singletons. The source was peripheral blood, collected 28 days after the second AZD1222 dose. The receptors derive from an adult who received the AZD1222 COVID-19 vaccine. Each CDR3 is given with its conserved first and last residue. Fields, in order: CDR3 length, J gene, V gene, clone size, D gene, CDR3 DNA, CDR3 protein. A D gene is named only where the DNA matches it firmly. A row's size may be missing; if present it is once, few, many or a size class.

len: 15; j_gene: TRBJ2-1; v_gene: TRBV7-2; abundance: -; d_gene: TRBD2; CDR3nt: TGTGCCAGCAGCTTCGGTCCGGGAGGGCCGGATGAGCAGTTCTTC; CDR3aa: CASSFGPGGPDEQFF
len: 15; j_gene: TRBJ1-2; v_gene: TRBV30; abundance: few; d_gene: TRBD1; CDR3nt: TGTGCCTGGAGTGTCCCGGGACAGGGGAACTATGGCTACACCTTC; CDR3aa: CAWSVPGQGNYGYTF
len: 16; j_gene: TRBJ2-1; v_gene: TRBV23-1; abundance: -; d_gene: TRBD1; CDR3nt: TGCGCCAGCAGTCGTGAAAGGGACAGGGAGTCCAATGAGCAGTTCTTC; CDR3aa: CASSRERDRESNEQFF
len: 14; j_gene: TRBJ2-1; v_gene: TRBV13; abundance: -; d_gene: TRBD1; CDR3nt: TGTGCCAGCCGCTGGACAGGTGTTATAAATGAGCAGTTCTTC; CDR3aa: CASRWTGVINEQFF
len: 14; j_gene: TRBJ1-2; v_gene: TRBV5-4; abundance: -; d_gene: -; CDR3nt: TGTGCCAGCGTCCGAAAAGGAGACGGCTATGGCTACACCTTC; CDR3aa: CASVRKGDGYGYTF
len: 14; j_gene: TRBJ1-2; v_gene: TRBV6-5; abundance: -; d_gene: TRBD1; CDR3nt: TGTGCCAGCAGTTGGACAGGGGAAGGCTATGGCTACACCTTC; CDR3aa: CASSWTGEGYGYTF
len: 15; j_gene: TRBJ2-1; v_gene: TRBV28; abundance: -; d_gene: -; CDR3nt: TGTGCCAGCAGTTTTCCTGGGCTAGCTGCGAGTGAGCAGTTCTTC; CDR3aa: CASSFPGLAASEQFF
len: 14; j_gene: TRBJ2-7; v_gene: TRBV6-5; abundance: -; d_gene: -; CDR3nt: TGTGCCAGCAGTTATTCCGGGGGCTACCACGAGCAGTACTTC; CDR3aa: CASSYSGGYHEQYF
len: 17; j_gene: TRBJ2-5; v_gene: TRBV6-2/TRBV6-3; abundance: -; d_gene: TRBD2; CDR3nt: TGTGCCAGCAGTCTAATAGGGACTAGCGGAAACCAAGAGACCCAGTACTTC; CDR3aa: CASSLIGTSGNQETQYF
len: 14; j_gene: TRBJ2-5; v_gene: TRBV27; abundance: -; d_gene: -; CDR3nt: TGTGCCAGCAGTTTTTCGGGACGGAAGGAGACCCAGTACTTC; CDR3aa: CASSFSGRKETQYF
len: 19; j_gene: TRBJ1-4; v_gene: TRBV5-1; abundance: -; d_gene: TRBD1; CDR3nt: TGCGCCAGCAGCTTCGGACAGGGCTCTTTTCCTTCAACTAATGAAAAACTGTTTTTT; CDR3aa: CASSFGQGSFPSTNEKLFF
len: 18; j_gene: TRBJ2-6; v_gene: TRBV11-3; abundance: -; d_gene: -; CDR3nt: TGTGCCAGCAGCCCGAGAGGGGCTACCGGCTCTGGGGCCAACGTCCTGACTTTC; CDR3aa: CASSPRGATGSGANVLTF
len: 16; j_gene: TRBJ2-2; v_gene: TRBV28; abundance: -; d_gene: TRBD2; CDR3nt: TGTGCCAGCAGTTTTCAAGCGGGAGGGCCTTCCGGGGAGCTGTTTTTT; CDR3aa: CASSFQAGGPSGELFF
len: 16; j_gene: TRBJ2-3; v_gene: TRBV27; abundance: -; d_gene: -; CDR3nt: TGTGCCAGCAGTCCACTTTTGGGAACTAGCACAGATACGCAGTATTTT; CDR3aa: CASSPLLGTSTDTQYF
len: 15; j_gene: TRBJ1-5; v_gene: TRBV6-5; abundance: -; d_gene: -; CDR3nt: TGTGCCAGCAGTTACTCTCTCGCCAGCAATCAGCCCCAGCATTTT; CDR3aa: CASSYSLASNQPQHF
len: 12; j_gene: TRBJ1-1; v_gene: TRBV5-4; abundance: -; d_gene: TRBD1; CDR3nt: TGTGCCAGCAGCCCTCGGGACAGAGAAGCTTTCTTT; CDR3aa: CASSPRDREAFF
len: 14; j_gene: TRBJ2-7; v_gene: TRBV7-3; abundance: -; d_gene: -; CDR3nt: TGTGCCAGCAGCCCTCAACAGGGCTCCTACGAGCAGTACTTC; CDR3aa: CASSPQQGSYEQYF
len: 13; j_gene: TRBJ1-3; v_gene: TRBV2; abundance: many; d_gene: -; CDR3nt: TGTGCCAGCAGCCTCTTTTCTGGAAACACCATATATTTT; CDR3aa: CASSLFSGNTIYF
len: 14; j_gene: TRBJ2-1; v_gene: TRBV28; abundance: -; d_gene: TRBD2; CDR3nt: TGTGCCAGCAGAGCTAGCGGGAGTTTAGTTAAGCAGTTCTTC; CDR3aa: CASRASGSLVKQFF
len: 14; j_gene: TRBJ2-3; v_gene: TRBV6-5; abundance: -; d_gene: -; CDR3nt: TGTGCCAGCAGGCGGGACCCGAGGGGGGATACGCAGTATTTT; CDR3aa: CASRRDPRGDTQYF
len: 12; j_gene: TRBJ1-2; v_gene: TRBV25-1; abundance: -; d_gene: -; CDR3nt: TGTGCCAGCAGTGAATTCCCCCAAGGCTACACCTTC; CDR3aa: CASSEFPQGYTF
len: 19; j_gene: TRBJ1-1; v_gene: TRBV27; abundance: -; d_gene: TRBD1; CDR3nt: TGTGCCTCAGCAGTCAGTGTAATCGGGACAGGGCGGAAGAACACTGAAGCTTTCTTT; CDR3aa: CASAVSVIGTGRKNTEAFF
len: 18; j_gene: TRBJ1-6; v_gene: TRBV10-3; abundance: -; d_gene: -; CDR3nt: TGTGCCATCAGTGGACCTCGGGGGGGCGCCCATGTATCTTCACCCCTCCACTTT; CDR3aa: CAISGPRGGAHVSSPLHF
len: 14; j_gene: TRBJ2-7; v_gene: TRBV7-2; abundance: -; d_gene: TRBD2; CDR3nt: TGTGCCAGCAGCTCCCTAGCGGGAAGCTACGAGCAGTACTTC; CDR3aa: CASSSLAGSYEQYF
len: 14; j_gene: TRBJ2-1; v_gene: TRBV11-2; abundance: -; d_gene: TRBD1; CDR3nt: TGTGCCAGCAGTGGGACAGCATCCTACAATGAGCAGTTCTTC; CDR3aa: CASSGTASYNEQFF
len: 15; j_gene: TRBJ1-1; v_gene: TRBV5-1; abundance: -; d_gene: -; CDR3nt: TGCGCCAGCAGCTTGGGAGGGGCGAGCGGCACTGAAGCTTTCTTT; CDR3aa: CASSLGGASGTEAFF
len: 16; j_gene: TRBJ1-6; v_gene: TRBV3-1/TRBV3-2; abundance: -; d_gene: TRBD1; CDR3nt: TGTGCCAGCAGCCATTCAACAGGGGGCGCCGATTCACCCCTCCACTTT; CDR3aa: CASSHSTGGADSPLHF
len: 16; j_gene: TRBJ2-2; v_gene: TRBV6-5; abundance: once; d_gene: TRBD2; CDR3nt: TGTGCCAGCAGTTACCGAGCGGGGACGAACACCGGGGAGCTGTTTTTT; CDR3aa: CASSYRAGTNTGELFF
len: 17; j_gene: TRBJ1-3; v_gene: TRBV5-6; abundance: once; d_gene: TRBD1; CDR3nt: TGTGCCAGCAGCTTGGAAGTAGACAGGGCTACGGGAAACACCATATATTTT; CDR3aa: CASSLEVDRATGNTIYF
len: 19; j_gene: TRBJ2-3; v_gene: TRBV11-3; abundance: -; d_gene: TRBD2; CDR3nt: TGTGCCAGCAGCTTAGGCGGAGCGGGAGGGCCGTTGAGCACAGATACGCAGTATTTT; CDR3aa: CASSLGGAGGPLSTDTQYF
len: 14; j_gene: TRBJ2-1; v_gene: TRBV10-1; abundance: -; d_gene: TRBD1; CDR3nt: TGCGCCAGCAGCCGGGACAGGGGTGCCAATGAGCAGTTCTTC; CDR3aa: CASSRDRGANEQFF
len: 16; j_gene: TRBJ2-7; v_gene: TRBV5-4; abundance: -; d_gene: TRBD2; CDR3nt: TGTGCCAGCAGCTTGGGATCGGGGACTAGCGTCTACGAGCAGTACTTC; CDR3aa: CASSLGSGTSVYEQYF
len: 13; j_gene: TRBJ1-1; v_gene: TRBV5-1; abundance: once; d_gene: -; CDR3nt: TGCGCCAGCAGCTTGTCGGGGGACACTGAAGCTTTCTTT; CDR3aa: CASSLSGDTEAFF
len: 13; j_gene: TRBJ2-3; v_gene: TRBV7-2; abundance: -; d_gene: TRBD2; CDR3nt: TGTGCCAGCAGCTTCCGGGGGGCAGATACGCAGTATTTT; CDR3aa: CASSFRGADTQYF
len: 15; j_gene: TRBJ2-3; v_gene: TRBV10-2; abundance: -; d_gene: TRBD2; CDR3nt: TGCGCCAGCAGTGAGTCCGCGGGAGGCACAGATACGCAGTATTTT; CDR3aa: CASSESAGGTDTQYF
len: 19; j_gene: TRBJ1-1; v_gene: TRBV5-1; abundance: -; d_gene: TRBD1; CDR3nt: TGCGCCAGCAGCTTATCCGCCGTGGGACAGGGGTTGGCGAACACTGAAGCTTTCTTT; CDR3aa: CASSLSAVGQGLANTEAFF
len: 12; j_gene: TRBJ2-7; v_gene: TRBV27; abundance: once; d_gene: -; CDR3nt: TGTGCCAGCAGGATGGCTCCCTACGAGCAGTACTTC; CDR3aa: CASRMAPYEQYF
len: 16; j_gene: TRBJ2-5; v_gene: TRBV5-1; abundance: -; d_gene: TRBD1; CDR3nt: TGCGCCAGCAGCGCGTCGACAGGGTGGTCGATAGAGACCCAGTACTTC; CDR3aa: CASSASTGWSIETQYF
len: 13; j_gene: TRBJ1-2; v_gene: TRBV2; abundance: -; d_gene: -; CDR3nt: TGTGCCAGCAGTGTTTCTCTAACGGGTGGCTACACCTTC; CDR3aa: CASSVSLTGGYTF
len: 14; j_gene: TRBJ2-3; v_gene: TRBV5-1; abundance: -; d_gene: -; CDR3nt: TGCGCCAGCAGCTTGGTTGCATTCACAGATACGCAGTATTTT; CDR3aa: CASSLVAFTDTQYF